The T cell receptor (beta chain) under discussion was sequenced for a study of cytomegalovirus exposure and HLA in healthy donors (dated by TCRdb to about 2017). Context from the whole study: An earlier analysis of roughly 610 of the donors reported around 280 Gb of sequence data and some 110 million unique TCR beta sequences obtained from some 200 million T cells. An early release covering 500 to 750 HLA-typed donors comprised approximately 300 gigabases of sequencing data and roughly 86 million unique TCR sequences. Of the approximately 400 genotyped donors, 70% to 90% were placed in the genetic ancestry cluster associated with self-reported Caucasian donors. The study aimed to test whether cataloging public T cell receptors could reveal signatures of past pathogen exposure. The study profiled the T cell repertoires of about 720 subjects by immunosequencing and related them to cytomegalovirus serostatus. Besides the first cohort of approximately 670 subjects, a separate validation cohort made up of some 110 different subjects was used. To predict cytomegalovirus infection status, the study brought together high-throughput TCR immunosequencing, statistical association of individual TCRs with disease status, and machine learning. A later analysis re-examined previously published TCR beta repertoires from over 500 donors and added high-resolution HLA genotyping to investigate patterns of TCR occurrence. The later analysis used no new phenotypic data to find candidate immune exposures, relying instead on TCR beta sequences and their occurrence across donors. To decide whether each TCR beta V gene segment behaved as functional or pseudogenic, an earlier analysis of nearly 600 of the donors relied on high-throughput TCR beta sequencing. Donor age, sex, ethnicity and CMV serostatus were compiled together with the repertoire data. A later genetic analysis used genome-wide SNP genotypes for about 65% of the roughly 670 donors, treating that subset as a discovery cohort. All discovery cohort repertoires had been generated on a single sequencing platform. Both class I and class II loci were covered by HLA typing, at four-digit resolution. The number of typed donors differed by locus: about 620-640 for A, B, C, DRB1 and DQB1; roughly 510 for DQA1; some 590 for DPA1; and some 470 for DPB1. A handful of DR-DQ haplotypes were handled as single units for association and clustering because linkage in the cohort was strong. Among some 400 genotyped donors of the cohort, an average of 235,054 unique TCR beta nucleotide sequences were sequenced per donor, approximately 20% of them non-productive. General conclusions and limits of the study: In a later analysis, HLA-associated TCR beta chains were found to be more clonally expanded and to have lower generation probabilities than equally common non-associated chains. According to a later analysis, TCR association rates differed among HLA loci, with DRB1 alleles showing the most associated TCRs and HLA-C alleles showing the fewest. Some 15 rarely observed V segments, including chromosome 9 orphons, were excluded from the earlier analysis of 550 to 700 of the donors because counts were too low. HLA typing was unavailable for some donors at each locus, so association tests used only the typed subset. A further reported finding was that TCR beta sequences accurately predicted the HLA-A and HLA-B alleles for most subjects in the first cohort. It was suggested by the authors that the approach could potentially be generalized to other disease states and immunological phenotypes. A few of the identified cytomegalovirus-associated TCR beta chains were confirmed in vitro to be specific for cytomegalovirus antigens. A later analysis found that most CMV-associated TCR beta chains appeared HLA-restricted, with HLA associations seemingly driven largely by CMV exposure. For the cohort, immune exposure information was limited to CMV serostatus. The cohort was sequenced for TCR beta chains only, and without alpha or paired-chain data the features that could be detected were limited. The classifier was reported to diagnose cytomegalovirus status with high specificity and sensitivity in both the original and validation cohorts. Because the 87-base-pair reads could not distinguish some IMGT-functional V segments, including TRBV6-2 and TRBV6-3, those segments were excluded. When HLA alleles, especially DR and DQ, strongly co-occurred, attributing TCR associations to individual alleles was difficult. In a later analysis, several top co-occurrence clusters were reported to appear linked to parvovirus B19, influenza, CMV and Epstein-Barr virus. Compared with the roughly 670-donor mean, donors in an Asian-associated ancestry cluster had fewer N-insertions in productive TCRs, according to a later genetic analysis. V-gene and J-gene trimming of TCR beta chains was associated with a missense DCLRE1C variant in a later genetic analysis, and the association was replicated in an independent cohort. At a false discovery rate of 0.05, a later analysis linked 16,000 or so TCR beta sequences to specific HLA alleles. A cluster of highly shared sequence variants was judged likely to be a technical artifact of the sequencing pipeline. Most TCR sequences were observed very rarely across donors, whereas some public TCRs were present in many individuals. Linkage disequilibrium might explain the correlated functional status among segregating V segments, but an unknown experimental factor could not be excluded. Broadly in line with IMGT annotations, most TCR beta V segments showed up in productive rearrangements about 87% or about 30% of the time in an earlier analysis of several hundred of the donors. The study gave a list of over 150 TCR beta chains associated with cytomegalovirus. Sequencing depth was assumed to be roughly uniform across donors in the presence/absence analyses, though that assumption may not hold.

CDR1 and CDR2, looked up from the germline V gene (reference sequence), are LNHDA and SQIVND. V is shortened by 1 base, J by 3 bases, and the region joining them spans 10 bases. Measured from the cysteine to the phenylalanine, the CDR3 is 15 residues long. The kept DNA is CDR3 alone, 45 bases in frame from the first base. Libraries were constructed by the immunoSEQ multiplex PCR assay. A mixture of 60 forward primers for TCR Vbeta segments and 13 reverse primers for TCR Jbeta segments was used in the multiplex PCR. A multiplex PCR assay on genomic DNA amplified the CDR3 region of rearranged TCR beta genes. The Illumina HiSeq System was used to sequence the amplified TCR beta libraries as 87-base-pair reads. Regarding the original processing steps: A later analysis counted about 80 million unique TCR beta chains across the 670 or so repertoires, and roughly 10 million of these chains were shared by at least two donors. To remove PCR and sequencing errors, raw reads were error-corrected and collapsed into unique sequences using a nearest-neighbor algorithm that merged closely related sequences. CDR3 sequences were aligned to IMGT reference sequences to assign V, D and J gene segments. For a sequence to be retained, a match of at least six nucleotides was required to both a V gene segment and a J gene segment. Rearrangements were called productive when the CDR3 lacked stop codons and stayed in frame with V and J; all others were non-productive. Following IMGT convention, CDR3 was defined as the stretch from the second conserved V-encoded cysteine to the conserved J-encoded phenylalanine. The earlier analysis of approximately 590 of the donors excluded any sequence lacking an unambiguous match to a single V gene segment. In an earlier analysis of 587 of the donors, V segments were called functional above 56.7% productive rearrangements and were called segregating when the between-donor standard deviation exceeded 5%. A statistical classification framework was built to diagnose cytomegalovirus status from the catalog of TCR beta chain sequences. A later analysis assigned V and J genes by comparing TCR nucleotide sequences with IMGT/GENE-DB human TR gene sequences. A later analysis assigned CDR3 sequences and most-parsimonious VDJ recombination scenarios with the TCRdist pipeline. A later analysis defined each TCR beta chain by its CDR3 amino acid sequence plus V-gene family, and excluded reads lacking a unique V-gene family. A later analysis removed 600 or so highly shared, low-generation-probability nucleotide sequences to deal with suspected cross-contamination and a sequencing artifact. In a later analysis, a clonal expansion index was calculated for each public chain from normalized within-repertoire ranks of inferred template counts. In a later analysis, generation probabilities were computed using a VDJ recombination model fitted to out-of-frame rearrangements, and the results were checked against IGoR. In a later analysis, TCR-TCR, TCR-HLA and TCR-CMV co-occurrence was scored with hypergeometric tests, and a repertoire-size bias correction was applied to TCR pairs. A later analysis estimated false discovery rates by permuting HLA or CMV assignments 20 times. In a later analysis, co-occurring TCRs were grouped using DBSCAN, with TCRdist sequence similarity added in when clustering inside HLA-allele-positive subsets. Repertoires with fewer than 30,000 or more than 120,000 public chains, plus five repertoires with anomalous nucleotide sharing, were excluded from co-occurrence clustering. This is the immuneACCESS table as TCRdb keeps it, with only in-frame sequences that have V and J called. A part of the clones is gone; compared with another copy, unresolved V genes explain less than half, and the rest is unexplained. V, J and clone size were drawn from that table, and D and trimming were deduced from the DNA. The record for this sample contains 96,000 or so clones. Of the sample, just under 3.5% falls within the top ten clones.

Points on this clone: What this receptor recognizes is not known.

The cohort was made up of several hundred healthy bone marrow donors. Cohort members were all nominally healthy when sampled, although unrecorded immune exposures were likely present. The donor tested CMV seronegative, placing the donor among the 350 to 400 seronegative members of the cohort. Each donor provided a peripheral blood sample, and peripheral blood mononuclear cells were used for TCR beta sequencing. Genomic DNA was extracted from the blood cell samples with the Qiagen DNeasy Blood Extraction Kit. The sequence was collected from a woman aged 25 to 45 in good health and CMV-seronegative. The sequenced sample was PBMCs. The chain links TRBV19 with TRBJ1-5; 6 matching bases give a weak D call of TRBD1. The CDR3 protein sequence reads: CASSIAGVFNQPQHF. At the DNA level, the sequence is TGTGCCAGTAGTATAGCAGGGGTCTTCAATCAGCCCCAGCATTTT.